This TCR beta chain was found in a study of Ad26.COV2.S vaccination and SARS-CoV-2 variants. Across the whole study: The donor was enrolled in the Ad26.COV2.S arm of the COV1001 trial. Study outcomes and limitations: TCR breadth and depth analyses may have underestimated total T cell responses.

Treatment in this sample: 15 to 20 received Ad26.COV2.S at low or high dose, single or two shots; several received placebo; per-sample allocation not given. Samples came from day 63 after the first vaccine or placebo injection. An adult aged 18-55 years in Boston served as the donor. Immunization relied on an Ad26 vector, which expressed Wuhan-strain SARS-CoV-2 spike. With 1 base removed from V and 1 base from J, the gap between germline ends came to 8 bases. Germline CDR1 is MGHRA and CDR2 is YSYEKL. There are 15 residues in the CDR3. Using immunoSEQ multiplex PCR, the repertoire was profiled, and TCRdb retains in-frame clones only, with some absent. There are hundreds of thousands of clones in the sample; approximately 87% occur only once, and around 3% lies in the top ten. This clone was counted only a few times. Its specificity is not known. Other DNA sequences in the same sample also yield this CDR3.

The sample was peripheral blood, taken in a trial of Ad26.COV2.S vaccine versus placebo. V is TRBV4-1 and J is TRBJ1-5; D call uncertain. This receptor was taken from a person aged 18-65 years who received the Ad26.COV2.S COVID-19 vaccine or a placebo. CDR3 in amino acids: CASSQVGSSNQPQHF. CDR3 sequence (DNA): TGCGCCAGCAGCCAAGTAGGATCGAGCAATCAGCCCCAGCATTTT.